A selection of T cell receptor beta chains follows, all from one sample in a study of STAT3 mutations in large granular lymphocyte leukemia. Using immunoSEQ multiplex PCR, the repertoire was profiled, and TCRdb retains in-frame clones only, with some absent. The data contain over a thousand clones, roughly 69% of them singletons. Sequencing used peripheral blood mononuclear cells. The receptor source for this set is a woman in her 70s with T-cell large granular lymphocyte leukemia. Some clones in this sample may be carry-over from other donors' samples. The CDR3 runs from the conserved cysteine through the conserved F or W. The D gene is left open where the match is weak. Expanded clones get a size class; other rows say once, few or many, or leave the size out.

>-|TRBV19|TRBJ2-1|large
CASSIEGFAVNEQFF
TGTGCCAGTAGTATAGAGGGATTCGCGGTCAATGAGCAGTTCTTC
>-|TRBV7-9|TRBJ2-3|large
CASSPRQGGHGTDTQYF
TGTGCCAGCAGCCCCCGTCAGGGGGGGCACGGCACAGATACGCAGTATTTT
>-|TRBV5-1|TRBJ2-7|once
CASSLITAYEQYF
TGCGCCAGCAGCTTAATCACAGCCTACGAGCAGTACTTC
>-|TRBV12-5|TRBJ1-2|few
CASGLGNRAERGYTF
TGTGCTAGTGGTTTGGGCAACAGGGCCGAGCGGGGCTACACCTTC
>TRBD1|TRBV6-1|TRBJ1-1|few
CASSRQGVGTEAFF
TGTGCCAGCAGCAGACAGGGGGTAGGAACTGAAGCTTTCTTT
>-|TRBV6-6|TRBJ1-5|few
CASSYPSQPQHF
TGTGCCAGCAGTTACCCTTCTCAGCCCCAGCATTTT
>-|TRBV18|TRBJ2-3|-
CASSPPGQGGDTQYF
TGTGCCAGCTCACCACCTGGGCAGGGAGGTGATACGCAGTATTTT
>-|TRBV30|TRBJ2-5|-
CAWGRGPQETQYF
TGTGCCTGGGGGCGGGGCCCTCAAGAGACCCAGTACTTC
>-|TRBV5-1|TRBJ2-5|-
CASSFAGQETQYF
TGCGCCAGCAGCTTTGCGGGACAAGAGACCCAGTACTTC
>-|TRBV18|TRBJ1-1|-
CASSPSTYTEAFF
TGTGCCAGCTCACCTTCGACCTACACTGAAGCTTTCTTT